The present entry profiles one T cell receptor (beta chain) with its context. Its antigen is not identified. CDR3 length: 15 amino acids. V was cut by 2 bases and J by 3 bases, with 13 bases left in between. TCRdb itself ran the RT-PCR reads through MiXCR, one entry per CDR3 protein. The sample contains 500,000 to 600,000 distinct CDR3 sequences, approximately 14% of which appear only once. The sample comes from a study of response to subunit inactivated influenza vaccine. Study results and limitations: Only a handful of new T cells, the authors suggested, are recruited with each seasonal influenza vaccination.

Sequencing used PBMCs from blood, obtained 11 to 12 days after vaccination. The chain employs TRBV12-3 or TRBV12-4 and TRBJ2-5; D possibly corresponds to TRBD1 (6 bases). The sequence was collected from a man aged 45-65 years who received an inactivated influenza vaccine. CDR3 DNA sequence: TGTGCCAGCAGTTTACTCCAGGGGAAAGAAGAGACCCAGTACTTC. Translating gives CASSLLQGKEETQYF.